This T cell receptor (beta chain) was sequenced during a study of shared clonotypes between healthy human individuals. TCRdb's table, derived via immunoSEQ multiplex PCR, lists solely in-frame clones and lacks some. The data show 2 million to 2.5 million clones, with more than 90% seen just once and 0.1% to 0.15% held by the top ten. The CDR3 is 16 amino acids. The V gene end was trimmed by 2 bases and the J gene end by 9 bases; junction bases not matched to a gene: 9. Germline CDR1 SGHTA, CDR2 FQGNSA. Input material: naive CD4+ T cells sorted from blood. The subset is: CD45RA+ positively selected. The TCR was taken from a man aged 18 to 29 in good health. The gene calls are TRBV7-2 and TRBJ2-1, with 11 positions matching TRBD2. CDR3 DNA: TGTGCCAGCAGCTTACAAAGTTTTAGCGGGAGGGGTGAGCAGTTCTTC. It encodes CASSLQSFSGRGEQFF.